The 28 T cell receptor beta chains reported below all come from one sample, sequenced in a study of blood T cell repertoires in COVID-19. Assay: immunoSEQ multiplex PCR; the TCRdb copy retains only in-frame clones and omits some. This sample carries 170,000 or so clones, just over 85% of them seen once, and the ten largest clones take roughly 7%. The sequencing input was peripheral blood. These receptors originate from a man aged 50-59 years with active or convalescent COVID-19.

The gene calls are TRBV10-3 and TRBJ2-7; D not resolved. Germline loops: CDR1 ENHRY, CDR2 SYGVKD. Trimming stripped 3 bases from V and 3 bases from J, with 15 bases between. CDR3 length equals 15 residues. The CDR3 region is CAISEEFWAHYEQYF. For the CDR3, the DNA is TGTGCCATCAGTGAAGAATTTTGGGCCCACTACGAGCAGTACTTC.

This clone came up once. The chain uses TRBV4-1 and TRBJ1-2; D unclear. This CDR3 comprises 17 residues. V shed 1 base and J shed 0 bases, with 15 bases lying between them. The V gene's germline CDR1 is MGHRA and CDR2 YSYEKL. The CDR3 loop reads CASSQGWRGQPNYGYTF. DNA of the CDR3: TGCGCCAGCAGCCAAGGGTGGCGAGGGCAGCCTAACTATGGCTACACCTTC.

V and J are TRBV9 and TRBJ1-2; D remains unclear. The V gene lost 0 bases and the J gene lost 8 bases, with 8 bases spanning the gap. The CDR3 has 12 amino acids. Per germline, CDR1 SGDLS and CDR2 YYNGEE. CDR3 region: CASSVVGEGYTF. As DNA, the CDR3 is TGTGCCAGCAGCGTAGTGGGAGAGGGCTACACCTTC.

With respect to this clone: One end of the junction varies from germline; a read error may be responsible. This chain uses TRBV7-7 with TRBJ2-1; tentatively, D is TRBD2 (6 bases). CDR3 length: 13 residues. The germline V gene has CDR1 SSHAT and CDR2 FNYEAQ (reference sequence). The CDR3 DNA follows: TGTGCTAGCAGCCCCCAGACTAGATCTGAGCAGTTCTTC. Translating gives CASSPQTRSEQFF.

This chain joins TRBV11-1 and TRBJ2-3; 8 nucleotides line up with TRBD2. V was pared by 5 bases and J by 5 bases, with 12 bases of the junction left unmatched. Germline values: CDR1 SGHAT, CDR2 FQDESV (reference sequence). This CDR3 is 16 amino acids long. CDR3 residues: CASSRTGLAGLDTQYF. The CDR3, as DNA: TGTGCCAGCAGCCGAACGGGCCTAGCGGGTCTAGATACGCAGTATTTT.

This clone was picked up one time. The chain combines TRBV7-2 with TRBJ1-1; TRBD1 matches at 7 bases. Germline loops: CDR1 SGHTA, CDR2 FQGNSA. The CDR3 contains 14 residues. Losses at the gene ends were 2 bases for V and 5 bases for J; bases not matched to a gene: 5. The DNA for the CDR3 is TGTGCCAGCAGCTTATATACAGGGGAGACTGAAGCTTTCTTT. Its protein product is CASSLYTGETEAFF.

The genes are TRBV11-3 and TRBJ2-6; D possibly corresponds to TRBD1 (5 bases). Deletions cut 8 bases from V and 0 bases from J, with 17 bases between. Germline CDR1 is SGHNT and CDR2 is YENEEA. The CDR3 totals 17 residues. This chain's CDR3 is CASQIRQPGSGANVLTF. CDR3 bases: TGTGCCAGCCAAATTCGACAGCCAGGCTCTGGGGCCAACGTCCTGACTTTC.

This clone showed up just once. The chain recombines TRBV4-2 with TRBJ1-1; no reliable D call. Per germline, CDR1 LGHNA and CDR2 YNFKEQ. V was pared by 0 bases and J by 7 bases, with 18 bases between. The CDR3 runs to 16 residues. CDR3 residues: CASSQDIGRVFNEAFF. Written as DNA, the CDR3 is TGTGCCAGCAGCCAAGATATAGGTCGGGTATTTAATGAAGCTTTCTTT.

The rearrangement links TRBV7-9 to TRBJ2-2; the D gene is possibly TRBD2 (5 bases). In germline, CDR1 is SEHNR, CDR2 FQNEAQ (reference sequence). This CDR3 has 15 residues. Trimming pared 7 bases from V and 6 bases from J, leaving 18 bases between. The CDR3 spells CASTQNPGKSGELFF. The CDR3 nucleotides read TGTGCCAGCACGCAAAATCCCGGGAAGTCCGGGGAGCTGTTTTTT.

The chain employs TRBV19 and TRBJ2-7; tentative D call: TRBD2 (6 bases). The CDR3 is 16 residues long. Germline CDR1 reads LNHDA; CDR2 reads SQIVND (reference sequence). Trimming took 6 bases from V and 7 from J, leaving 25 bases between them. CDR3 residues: CASSGLAVPGNREQYF. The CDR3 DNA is TGTGCCAGTAGCGGATTAGCGGTCCCTGGAAACAGGGAGCAGTACTTC. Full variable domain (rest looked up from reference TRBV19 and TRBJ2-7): DGGITQSPKYLFRKEGQNVTLSCEQNLNHDAMYWYRQDPGQGLRLIYYSQIVNDFQKGDIAEGYSVSREKKESFPLTVTSAQKNPTAFYLCASSGLAVPGNREQYFGPGTRLTVT.

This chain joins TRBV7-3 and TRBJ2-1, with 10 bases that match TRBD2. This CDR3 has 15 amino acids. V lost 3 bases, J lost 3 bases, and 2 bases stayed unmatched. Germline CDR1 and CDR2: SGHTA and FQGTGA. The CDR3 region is CASSFASGGYNEQFF. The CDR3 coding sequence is TGTGCCAGCAGCTTTGCTAGCGGGGGCTACAATGAGCAGTTCTTC.

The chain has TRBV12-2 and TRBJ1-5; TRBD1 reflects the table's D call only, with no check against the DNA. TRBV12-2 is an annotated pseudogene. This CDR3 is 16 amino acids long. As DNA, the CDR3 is TGTGCAAGTCGCCCCTACAGCAGGGATAGCAATCAGCCCCAGCATTTT. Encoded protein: CASRPYSRDSNQPQHF.

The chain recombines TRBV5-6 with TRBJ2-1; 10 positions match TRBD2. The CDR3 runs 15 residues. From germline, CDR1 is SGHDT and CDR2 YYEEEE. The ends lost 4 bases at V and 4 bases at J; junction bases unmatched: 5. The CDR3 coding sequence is TGTGCCAGCAGCATCGGACTAGCGGCTTACAATGAGCAGTTCTTC. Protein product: CASSIGLAAYNEQFF.

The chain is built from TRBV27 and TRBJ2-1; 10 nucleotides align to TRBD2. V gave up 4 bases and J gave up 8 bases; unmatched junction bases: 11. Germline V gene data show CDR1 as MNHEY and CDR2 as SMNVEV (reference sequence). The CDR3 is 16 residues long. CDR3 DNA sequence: TGTGCCAGCAGTTCCCTTCCGGGACTAGCGCGGCATGAGCAGTTCTTC. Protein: CASSSLPGLARHEQFF.

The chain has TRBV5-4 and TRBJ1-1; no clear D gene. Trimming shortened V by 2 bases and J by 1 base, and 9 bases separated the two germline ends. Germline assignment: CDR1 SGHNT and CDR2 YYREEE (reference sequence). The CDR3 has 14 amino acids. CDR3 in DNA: TGTGCCAGCAGCTTTAGCCGAGGGAACACTGAAGCTTTCTTT. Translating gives CASSFSRGNTEAFF.

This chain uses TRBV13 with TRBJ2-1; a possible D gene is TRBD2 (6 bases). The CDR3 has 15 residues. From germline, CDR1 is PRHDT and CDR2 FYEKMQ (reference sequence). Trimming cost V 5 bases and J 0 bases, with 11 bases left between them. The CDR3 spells CASSPRLGSYNEQFF. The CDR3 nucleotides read TGTGCCAGCAGCCCCCGACTAGGCTCCTACAATGAGCAGTTCTTC.

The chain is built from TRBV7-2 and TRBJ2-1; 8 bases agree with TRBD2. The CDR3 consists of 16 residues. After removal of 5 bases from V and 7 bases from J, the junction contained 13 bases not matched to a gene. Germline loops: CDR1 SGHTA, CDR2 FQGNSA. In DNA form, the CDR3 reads TGTGCCAGCAGCCGGATACGGGGGGGCCGATTTAATGAGCAGTTCTTC. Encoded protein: CASSRIRGGRFNEQFF.

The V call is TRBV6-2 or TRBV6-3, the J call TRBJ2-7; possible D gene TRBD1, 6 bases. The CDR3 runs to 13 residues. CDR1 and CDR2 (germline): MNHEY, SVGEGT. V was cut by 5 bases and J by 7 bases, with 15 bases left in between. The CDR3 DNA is TGTGCCAGCAGTCCCCCAGGGGCCGGGGAGCAGTACTTC. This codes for CASSPPGAGEQYF.

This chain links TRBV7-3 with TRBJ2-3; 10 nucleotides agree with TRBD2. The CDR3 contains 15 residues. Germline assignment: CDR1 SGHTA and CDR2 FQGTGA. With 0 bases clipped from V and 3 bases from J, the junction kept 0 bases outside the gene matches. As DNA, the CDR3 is TGTGCCAGCAGCTTAACGGGACTAGCGACAGATACGCAGTATTTT. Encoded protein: CASSLTGLATDTQYF. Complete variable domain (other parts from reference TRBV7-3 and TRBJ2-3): GAGVSQTPSNKVTEKGKYVELRCDPISGHTALYWYRQSLGQGPEFLIYFQGTGAADDSGLPNDRFFAVRPEGSVSTLKIQRTERGDSAVYLCASSLTGLATDTQYFGPGTRLTVL.

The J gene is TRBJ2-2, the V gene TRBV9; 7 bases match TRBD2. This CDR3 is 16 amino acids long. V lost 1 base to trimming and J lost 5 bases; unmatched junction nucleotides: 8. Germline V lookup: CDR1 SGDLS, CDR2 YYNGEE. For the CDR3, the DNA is TGTGCCAGCAGCGTACGAAGGAGCGGGGAGACCGGGGAGCTGTTTTTT. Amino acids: CASSVRRSGETGELFF.

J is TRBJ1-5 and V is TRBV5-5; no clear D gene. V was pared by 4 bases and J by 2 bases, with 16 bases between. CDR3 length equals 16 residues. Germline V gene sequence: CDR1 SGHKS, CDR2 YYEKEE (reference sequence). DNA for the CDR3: TGTGCCAGCAGCCCTTTGGGCCAGGTCCGCAATCAGCCCCAGCATTTT. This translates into CASSPLGQVRNQPQHF. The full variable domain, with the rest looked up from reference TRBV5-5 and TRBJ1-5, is DAGVTQSPTHLIKTRGQQVTLRCSPISGHKSVSWYQQVLGQGPQFIFQYYEKEERGRGNFPDRFSARQFPNYSSELNVNALLLGDSALYLCASSPLGQVRNQPQHFGDGTRLSIL.

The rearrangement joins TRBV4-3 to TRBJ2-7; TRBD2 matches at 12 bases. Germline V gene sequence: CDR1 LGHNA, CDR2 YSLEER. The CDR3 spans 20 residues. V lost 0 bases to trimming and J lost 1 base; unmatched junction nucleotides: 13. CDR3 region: CASSQDPGGPLAGGSYEQYF. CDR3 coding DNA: TGCGCCAGCAGCCAAGATCCCGGGGGGCCACTAGCGGGAGGATCCTACGAGCAGTACTTC.

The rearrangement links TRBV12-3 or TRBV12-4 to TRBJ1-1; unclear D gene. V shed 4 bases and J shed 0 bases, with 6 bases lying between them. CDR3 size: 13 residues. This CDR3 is CASSYQVNTEAFF. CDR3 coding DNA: TGTGCCAGCAGTTATCAGGTGAACACTGAAGCTTTCTTT.

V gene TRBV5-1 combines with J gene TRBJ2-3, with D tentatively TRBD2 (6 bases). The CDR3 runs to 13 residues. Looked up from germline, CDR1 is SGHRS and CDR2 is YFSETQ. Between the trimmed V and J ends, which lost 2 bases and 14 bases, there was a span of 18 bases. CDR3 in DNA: TGCGCCAGCAGCTTACCCGGGACTCCTGATCTGTATTTT. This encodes CASSLPGTPDLYF.

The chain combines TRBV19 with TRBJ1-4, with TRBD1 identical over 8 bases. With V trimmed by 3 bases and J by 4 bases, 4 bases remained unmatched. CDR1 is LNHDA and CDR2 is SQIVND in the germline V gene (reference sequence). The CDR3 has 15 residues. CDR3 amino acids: CASSMGDRSNEKLFF. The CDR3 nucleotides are TGTGCCAGTAGTATGGGGGACAGGAGTAATGAAAAACTGTTTTTT.

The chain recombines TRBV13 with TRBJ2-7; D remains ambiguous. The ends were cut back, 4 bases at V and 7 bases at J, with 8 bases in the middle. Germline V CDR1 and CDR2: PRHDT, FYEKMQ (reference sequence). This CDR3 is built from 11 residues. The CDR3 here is CASSSGREQYF. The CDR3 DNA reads TGTGCCAGCAGCTCGGGTCGGGAGCAGTACTTC.

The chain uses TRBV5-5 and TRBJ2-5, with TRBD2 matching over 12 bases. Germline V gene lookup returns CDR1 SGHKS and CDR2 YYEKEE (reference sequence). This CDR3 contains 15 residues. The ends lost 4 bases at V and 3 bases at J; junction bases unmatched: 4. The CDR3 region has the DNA TGTGCCAGCAGCGGGGGACTAGCGGGCGAAGAGACCCAGTACTTC. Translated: CASSGGLAGEETQYF.

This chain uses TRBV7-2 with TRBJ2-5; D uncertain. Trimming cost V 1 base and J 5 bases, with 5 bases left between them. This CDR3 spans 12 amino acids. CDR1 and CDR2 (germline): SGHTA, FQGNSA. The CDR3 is CASSLVAETQYF. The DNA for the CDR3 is TGTGCCAGCAGCTTAGTGGCCGAGACCCAGTACTTC.